This TCR beta chain was recovered during a study of blood T cell repertoires in COVID-19. Overall study: Samples taken during acute and convalescent COVID-19 were collected in the United States, Italy and Spain. In each case, the material was cDNA or gDNA derived from T cells, B-cell-depleted T cells, or PBMCs.

Original processing notes: How many nucleated cells were present was estimated from reference gene primer amplification. Only in-frame clones appear in the TCRdb table, and some are missing; sequencing was by immunoSEQ multiplex PCR. For V, J and clone size, that table is used; D and trimming come from the DNA. The sample has about 120,000 clones; about 83% are singletons. This CDR3 spans 13 amino acids. Trimming left V 0 bases short and J 10 bases short, with 7 bases between. Germline values: CDR1 SGHDN, CDR2 FVKESK. In this sample, this clone turned up once. This receptor was identified in a woman aged 45 to 65 with acute or convalescent COVID-19. The sample was peripheral blood. The V gene is TRBV14, the J gene TRBJ1-6; D is unclear. CDR3 sequence (DNA): TGTGCCAGCAGCCAAGATGGAGGGTCACCCCTCCACTTT. It is translated as CASSQDGGSPLHF.